This T cell receptor beta chain originates from a study of T cell repertoires in cytomegalovirus infection. Study overall: Selection of CMV epitopes for the study included recently identified HLA-C-restricted and well-studied HLA-B-restricted ones. Through public TCR beta signatures, both CMV infection and matching HLA type were indicated.

This clonotype turned up a few times. The antigen is unknown. MiXCR, applied by TCRdb to the reads, yields one record per CDR3 protein. The sample records more than 45,000 distinct CDR3 sequences, roughly 20% being singletons. The study's findings and limits: Cumulative public TCR beta family frequency identified carriers of CMV plus the relevant HLA.

The V end was cut by 5 bases, the J end by 8 bases, with 27 bases between. Germline loops: CDR1 SGHTA, CDR2 FQGNSA. The CDR3 has 17 amino acids. The specimen comprised CD8+ T cells from cultured PBMCs, sampled from culture after CMV antigen stimulation. This chain connects TRBV7-2 to TRBJ1-2; maybe TRBD1 (6 bases). The TCR comes from a human donor in good health (CMV status not recorded). Some clones in this sample may be carry-over from other donors' samples. The CDR3 loop reads CASSPILPWGQGRGYTF. CDR3 bases: TGTGCCAGCAGCCCAATCCTCCCCTGGGGGCAGGGAAGGGGCTACACCTTC. Combining the CDR3 with reference TRBV7-2 and TRBJ1-2 gives the whole variable domain GAGVSQSPSNKVTEKGKDVELRCDPISGHTALYWYRQSLGQGLEFLIYFQGNSAPDKSGLPSDRFSAERTGGSVSTLTIQRTQQEDSAVYLCASSPILPWGQGRGYTFGSGTRLTVV.